The next 18 T cell receptor beta chains were all read from a single sample in a study of CD8 T cells in Susac syndrome (dated by TCRdb to the late 2010s). Library prep was done by the immunoSEQ multiplex PCR assay. RNA was extracted using the RNeasy kit, and about 0.45 to 1 ug of the RNA was reverse transcribed with random hexamers. TCRdb itself trimmed the public reads at Q25 with fastp, ran MiXCR and retained productive beta chains. Each entry is one CDR3 protein sequence, shown with its most common DNA and genes. This sample is represented by about 300,000 distinct CDR3 sequences; approximately 85% of them were singletons. The ten top clones hold about 0.22% of the sample. The specimen sequenced was CD8+ T cells from PBMCs. These receptors came from a human donor with multiple sclerosis.

This clonotype was seen only a few times. The V and J genes are TRBV6-5 and TRBJ2-7; D is perhaps TRBD1 (5 bases). The CDR3 covers 16 residues. CDR1 MNHEY and CDR2 SVGAGI come from the germline V gene. Trimming removed 2 bases at V and 3 bases at J, with 17 bases between. The CDR3 protein is CASSYRYRTDGYEQYF. CDR3 nucleotide sequence: TGTGCCAGCAGTTACCGATACAGGACGGACGGCTACGAGCAGTACTTC.

On this clonotype itself: One end of the junction does not line up with germline, which may come from a read error. The rearrangement uses TRBV5-5 and TRBJ1-5, with D perhaps matching TRBD1 (5 bases). The CDR3 covers 16 residues. CDR1 SGHKS and CDR2 YYEKEE come from the germline V gene (reference sequence). The CDR3 DNA follows: TGTGCCAGCAGTTTGGGACCGCGATATAGCAATCAGCCCCAGCATTTT. Amino acid sequence: CASSLGPRYSNQPQHF.

The gene calls are TRBV10-1 and TRBJ2-1; D remains unclear. The CDR3 runs 15 residues. The germline CDR1 and CDR2 sequences are WNHNN and SYGVQD (reference sequence). Trimming removed 3 bases at V and 0 bases at J, with 9 bases between. The CDR3 DNA follows: TGCGCCAGCAGTGACGGGCTGAGCTCCTACAATGAGCAGTTCTTC. Translated: CASSDGLSSYNEQFF.

The V gene is TRBV9, the J gene TRBJ1-1; TRBD1 is a possible D gene (5 bases). V was clipped by 4 bases and J by 3 bases, with 10 bases between them. From germline, CDR1 is SGDLS and CDR2 YYNGEE. The CDR3 length is 13 residues. The CDR3 sequence is CASSLWDDTEAFF. DNA for the CDR3: TGTGCCAGCAGCCTGTGGGACGACACTGAAGCTTTCTTT. Full variable domain (remainder filled in from reference TRBV9 and TRBJ1-1): DSGVTQTPKHLITATGQRVTLRCSPRSGDLSVYWYQQSLDQGLQFLIQYYNGEERAKGNILERFSAQQFPDLHSELNLSSLELGDSALYFCASSLWDDTEAFFGQGTRLTVV.

The V gene is TRBV27, the J gene TRBJ2-1; D possibly uses TRBD1 or TRBD2 (5 bases each). Matching the DNA end better, TRBJ2-7 makes the J call doubtful. Germline V gives CDR1 MNHEY, CDR2 SMNVEV (reference sequence). The CDR3 is 14 residues long. The CDR3 sequence is CASSSLPGWGEQYF. CDR3 in DNA: TGTGCCAGCAGTTCCCTCCCGGGCTGGGGGGAGCAGTACTTC.

This rearrangement joins TRBV5-6 to TRBJ2-1, with 13 bases identical to TRBD2. The CDR3 totals 17 residues. Per the germline V gene, CDR1 is SGHDT and CDR2 is YYEEEE. J gave up 5 bases and V 4 bases, and 9 bases lay outside the gene matches. The CDR3 reads CASSLWGLAGINNEQFF. Written as DNA, the CDR3 is TGTGCCAGCAGCCTCTGGGGACTAGCGGGAATCAACAATGAGCAGTTCTTC.

V is TRBV30 and J is TRBJ1-6, with TRBD1 matching 8 bases. The CDR3 is made up of 15 amino acids. The J segment lost 5 bases and the V segment lost 4 bases, leaving 7 bases of the junction unmatched. Germline loops: CDR1 GTSNPN, CDR2 SVGIG (reference sequence). CDR3 nucleotides: TGTGCCTGGACCAGCACAGGGGGAGATAATTCACCCCTCCACTTT. As protein: CAWTSTGGDNSPLHF.

In DNA, the CDR3 is TGTGCCACCAGTGATTTGGGGCGGGACACCGGGGAGCTGTTTTTT. Translation gives CATSDLGRDTGELFF. The rearrangement uses TRBV24-1 and TRBJ2-2, with a possible D match to TRBD2 (5 bases). The CDR3 is made up of 15 amino acids. V dropped 0 bases and J dropped 3 bases, with 7 bases sitting between them. In germline, CDR1 is KGHDR, CDR2 SFDVKD.

The V gene is TRBV6-5, the J gene TRBJ2-1; maybe TRBD2 (5 bases). The CDR3 is 13 residues long. Trimming cost V 5 bases and J 5 bases, with 10 bases left between them. The germline gives CDR1 MNHEY, CDR2 SVGAGI. CDR3 DNA sequence: TGTGCCAGCAGTGAGGGCTCTAACAATGAGCAGTTCTTC. It codes for CASSEGSNNEQFF.

J is TRBJ2-7 and V is TRBV13; maybe TRBD1 (6 bases). Germline V gene sequence: CDR1 PRHDT, CDR2 FYEKMQ (reference sequence). This CDR3 region has 14 residues. V lost 5 bases and J 4 bases, leaving 15 bases between the germline ends. This chain's CDR3 is CASSHRDIPYEQYF. CDR3 DNA: TGTGCCAGCAGCCACCGGGACATTCCTTACGAGCAGTACTTC. The entire variable domain, with the rest obtained from reference TRBV13 and TRBJ2-7, is as follows: AAGVIQSPRHLIKEKRETATLKCYPIPRHDTVYWYQQGPGQDPQFLISFYEKMQSDKGSIPDRFSAQQFSDYHSELNMSSLELGDSALYFCASSHRDIPYEQYFGPGTRLTVT.

The chain has TRBV5-4 and TRBJ1-1; D might be TRBD1 (5 bases). V was trimmed by 4 bases and J by 1 base, leaving 8 bases between them. CDR1 SGHNT and CDR2 YYREEE come from the germline V gene (reference sequence). The CDR3 runs to 13 residues. In nucleotides, the CDR3 is TGTGCCAGCAGCAAGCAGGGGAACACTGAAGCTTTCTTT. Translated: CASSKQGNTEAFF.

V usage is TRBV29-1 and J usage is TRBJ2-1, with D unresolved. Deletions cut 0 bases from V and 6 bases from J, with 12 bases between. Germline V gene sequence: CDR1 SQVTM, CDR2 ANQGSEA. The CDR3 runs 14 residues. For the CDR3, the DNA is TGCAGCGTTGAAGATTTGGGGTTGCTCAATGAGCAGTTCTTC. Protein: CSVEDLGLLNEQFF.

The chain joins TRBV30 to TRBJ2-3; D may match TRBD1 or TRBD2 (6 bases each). V lost 1 base to trimming and J lost 2 bases, with 16 bases between them. The CDR3 is 16 amino acids. Germline CDR1 and CDR2: GTSNPN and SVGIG (reference sequence). The CDR3 reads CAWSGGGGSVTDTQYF. The CDR3, as DNA: TGTGCCTGGAGTGGAGGAGGGGGGAGCGTCACAGATACGCAGTATTTT. Supplemented by reference TRBV30 and TRBJ2-3, the full variable domain reads SQTIHQWPATLVQPVGSPLSLECTVEGTSNPNLYWYRQAAGRGLQLLFYSVGIGQISSEVPQNLSASRPQDRQFILSSKKLLLSDSGFYLCAWSGGGGSVTDTQYFGPGTRLTVL.

This clonotype has a single count. The chain uses TRBV3-1 and TRBJ2-2; D is uncertain. V was shortened by 0 bases and J by 5 bases, with 13 bases between the two germline ends. Germline loops: CDR1 LGHDT, CDR2 YNNKEL (reference sequence). CDR3 length: 16 residues. This chain's CDR3 is CASSQDHSPPTGELFF. CDR3 nucleotides: TGTGCCAGCAGCCAAGATCACAGCCCACCGACCGGGGAGCTGTTTTTT.

This chain uses TRBV2 with TRBJ1-2; D is undetermined. The CDR3 runs to 14 residues. Germline CDR1 reads SNHLY; CDR2 reads FYNNEI. V was pared by 7 bases and J by 1 base, with 13 bases between. The CDR3: CASTVTDLNYGYTF. The DNA of the CDR3 is TGTGCCAGCACCGTGACGGACCTTAACTATGGCTACACCTTC. The entire variable domain, with the rest obtained from reference TRBV2 and TRBJ1-2, is as follows: EPEVTQTPSHQVTQMGQEVILRCVPISNHLYFYWYRQILGQKVEFLVSFYNNEISEKSEIFDDQFSVERPDGSNFTLKIRSTKLEDSAMYFCASTVTDLNYGYTFGSGTRLTVV.

This clonotype was found a few times. The chain employs TRBV5-6 and TRBJ2-5; 7 bases line up with TRBD1. Trimming took 10 bases from V and 3 from J; bases not matched to a gene: 12. The germline V gene encodes CDR1 SGHDT and CDR2 YYEEEE. The CDR3 covers 14 residues. The CDR3 DNA reads as TGTGCCGGGAATGGGACAGTAGGCGAAGAGACCCAGTACTTC. Its translation is CAGNGTVGEETQYF.

DNA for the CDR3: TGTGCCAGCAGTTCAGGTAGACAGCCGTATGAACTGTTTTTT. It yields the protein CASSSGRQPYELFF. The V and J genes are TRBV27 and TRBJ1-4, with a weak D call TRBD1 (5 bases). The ends were cut back, 4 bases at V and 12 bases at J, with 18 bases in the middle. CDR1 is MNHEY, CDR2 SMNVEV, per germline (reference sequence). The CDR3 length is 14 residues.

The V gene is TRBV4-3, the J gene TRBJ2-5; D is perhaps TRBD1 or TRBD2 (6 bases each). The germline gives CDR1 LGHNA, CDR2 YSLEER. This CDR3 contains 17 residues. V was clipped by 0 bases and J by 2 bases, with 16 bases between them. The CDR3 spells CASSQDYGGLVQETQYF. In DNA, the CDR3 is TGCGCCAGCAGCCAAGATTATGGGGGGCTCGTACAAGAGACCCAGTACTTC.